This TCR beta chain was retrieved from a study of control samples from healthy donors and cancer patients. The CDR3 is made up of 12 amino acids. V lost 5 bases, J lost 5 bases, and 9 bases lay in between. Germline CDR1 LNHDA, CDR2 SQIVND (reference sequence). The table came from immunoSEQ multiplex PCR; TCRdb's copy has only in-frame clones and leaves some out. Here the sample spans tens of thousands of clones, 88% being singletons. This sequence was found in a woman in her seventies in good health. Sequenced: blood. The gene calls are TRBV19 and TRBJ1-1; D call uncertain. CDR3 in amino acids: CASSFLGTEAFF. The CDR3 DNA reads TGTGCCAGTAGTTTTTTGGGAACTGAAGCTTTCTTT.